There are many counts of the clone carrying this T cell receptor (beta chain). Its cognate antigen is unknown. This record belongs to a study of T cells in Graves' hyperthyroidism and ophthalmopathy. Notes on the study in general: The model made its ophthalmopathy prediction, and onset followed a median about 6 months later. A 13 V-J model separated ophthalmopathy from stable hyperthyroidism.

Germline values: CDR1 SGHRS, CDR2 YFSETQ. The V end was cut by 4 bases, the J end by 3 bases, with 18 bases between. The CDR3 is made up of 16 amino acids. RNA transcripts gave rise to amplified TCR beta CDR3 regions. A first-round RT-PCR of the TCR CDR3 used the HTBI primer set. Each CDR3 protein gets one entry after TCRdb re-called the multiplex PCR reads with MiXCR. The sample holds about half a million distinct CDR3 sequences, about 20% seen once. Specimen: blood. The chain has TRBV5-1 and TRBJ2-3, with D possibly matching TRBD2 (6 bases). The receptor was isolated from a man aged 40-50 years with Graves' ophthalmopathy. CDR3 protein: CASSPGLERFTDTQYF. The CDR3 coding sequence is TGCGCCAGCAGCCCGGGACTCGAACGCTTTACAGATACGCAGTATTTT.